The sequence of this T cell receptor (beta chain) was determined in a study of blood T cell repertoires in COVID-19. Study context: The cDNA or gDNA used as material had been derived from T cells, B-cell-depleted T cells, or PBMCs.

Cohort assignment relied on participant-reported clinical history. Generated by immunoSEQ multiplex PCR, the TCRdb table keeps only in-frame clones and is missing some. The sample includes a few hundred thousand clones, 85% to 90% of them seen just once. Germline values: CDR1 MGHDK, CDR2 SYGVNS. Trimming removed 2 bases at V and 4 bases at J, with 12 bases between. CDR3 length equals 16 residues. The rearrangement uses TRBV25-1 and TRBJ1-6; D remains unclear. Sequencing used PBMCs or T cells enriched from blood (not recorded which). The receptor comes from a man aged 30 to 39 who had recovered from COVID-19. CDR3 amino acids: CASSEKWAAYNSPLHF. Written as DNA, the CDR3 is TGTGCCAGCAGTGAAAAATGGGCAGCTTATAATTCACCCCTCCACTTT. The whole variable domain, filled in from reference TRBV25-1 and TRBJ1-6, reads EADIYQTPRYLVIGTGKKITLECSQTMGHDKMYWYQQDPGMELHLIHYSYGVNSTEKGDLSSESTVSRIRTEHFPLTLESARPSHTSQYLCASSEKWAAYNSPLHFGNGTRLTVT.